This T cell receptor (beta chain) was captured by sequencing in a study of T-cell memory formation after mild COVID-19. Study at large: Among the donors, TCR clusters were largely specific to each donor.

This clonotype has a handful of counts. Its antigen is not identified. 5'RACE primed at constant segments yielded TCR alpha and TCR beta cDNA libraries bearing sample barcodes and UMIs. TCRdb used MiXCR to reprocess the 5' RACE reads, holding one entry per CDR3 protein. This sample has some 130,000 distinct CDR3 sequences, with approximately 16% found just once. Whole-study findings and limits: SARS-CoV-2 specificity was not confirmed for second-wave clones peaking on day 37. Clones contracting across day 15 to 85 had a balanced CD4/CD8 profile; later expanding clones leaned CD4+.

V dropped 4 bases and J dropped 4 bases, with 18 bases sitting between them. Looked up from germline, CDR1 is SGHKS and CDR2 is YYEKEE (reference sequence). The CDR3 has 16 amino acids. The TCR was taken from an adult woman who had mild COVID-19 (a few samples of this study predate the infection). Cell type and time point are not known. Sample: PBMCs or a T cell subset sorted from them (not recorded which). V and J are TRBV5-5 and TRBJ1-5, with a possible D match to TRBD1 (5 bases). CDR3 residues: CASSPGPRVGNQPQHF. In DNA, the CDR3 is TGTGCCAGCAGCCCCGGCCCCAGGGTGGGAAATCAGCCCCAGCATTTT.